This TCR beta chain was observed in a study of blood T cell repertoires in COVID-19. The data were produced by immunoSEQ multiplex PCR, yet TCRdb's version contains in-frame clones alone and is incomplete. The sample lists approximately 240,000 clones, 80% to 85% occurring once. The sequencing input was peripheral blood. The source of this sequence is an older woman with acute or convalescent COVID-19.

The chain's CDR3 is CAVLRGLNTEAFF. The CDR3 DNA follows: TGTGCCGTCCTCAGGGGACTGAACACTGAAGCTTTCTTT. The rearrangement joins TRBV10-3 to TRBJ1-1; maybe TRBD1 (6 bases). V was pared by 11 bases and J by 0 bases, with 13 bases between. The V gene's germline CDR1 is ENHRY and CDR2 SYGVKD. The CDR3 sequence is 13 residues long.